These 4 T cell receptor beta chains were all obtained from the same sample, sequenced in a study of blood T cell repertoires in COVID-19. Clones were sequenced by immunoSEQ multiplex PCR, and TCRdb holds only the in-frame ones, with some missing. This table has about 10,000 clones, roughly 89% appearing once. Sequenced material: peripheral blood. The source of these receptors is a human donor in a cohort sampled during active COVID-19.

The chain recombines TRBV28 with TRBJ2-7; tentatively, D is TRBD1 (6 bases). V lost 2 bases, J lost 0 bases, and 14 bases lay in between. CDR1 is MDHEN, CDR2 SYDVKM, per germline. This CDR3 comprises 16 residues. The CDR3 protein is CASSLTTGYSSYEQYF. The CDR3 nucleotides are TGTGCCAGCAGTTTAACTACAGGGTACTCCTCCTACGAGCAGTACTTC.

This clone was counted a few times. The J gene is TRBJ2-7, the V gene TRBV27; 8 bases line up with TRBD1. V trimming: 3 bases; J trimming: 3 bases; junction bases outside the gene matches: 10. Germline V lookup: CDR1 MNHEY, CDR2 SMNVEV (reference sequence). CDR3 length: 16 residues. The CDR3 DNA is TGTGCCAGCAGTTTGTCCGGGACAGGCCTCTTCTACGAGCAGTACTTC. The encoded protein is CASSLSGTGLFYEQYF.

The chain is built from TRBV2 and TRBJ2-7; 11 bases agree with TRBD2. The CDR3 spans 18 residues. V lost 1 base, J lost 4 bases, and 12 bases stayed unmatched. Germline lookup yields CDR1 SNHLY and CDR2 FYNNEI. The CDR3 DNA sequence: TGTGCCAGCAGTGAAGACACTAGCGGGGGAAGGAAGGTATACGAGCAGTACTTC. Amino acids: CASSEDTSGGRKVYEQYF.

V and J are TRBV7-9 and TRBJ2-1, with 10 positions matching TRBD2. There are 16 residues in the CDR3. With V trimmed by 5 bases and J by 4 bases, 8 bases remained unmatched. The germline gives CDR1 SEHNR, CDR2 FQNEAQ (reference sequence). CDR3 coding DNA: TGTGCCAGCAGCCCGGTTAGCGGGGGGACTTACAATGAGCAGTTCTTC. This codes for CASSPVSGGTYNEQFF.